Presented here are 29 T cell receptor beta chains from one specimen sequenced in a study of CXCR3-negative and CXCR3-positive naive CD8 T cells. The study's findings and limits: CXCR3-positive naive cells carried more hydrophobic TRB CDR3s than CXCR3-negative ones.

UMI-labeled TRB cDNA libraries were prepared by 5' RACE. TCRdb re-called the 5' RACE reads and catalogs CDR3 proteins one per entry, DNA excluded. This sample's table has about 57,000 distinct CDR3 sequences. The antigens of these receptors remain unknown. The source material was naive CXCR3+ CD8+ T cells from blood. As for subset: CD45RO-CCR7+CD27+CD95- naive CD8+ T cells expressing CXCR3 (TNR3+). The receptors originated from a human donor in good health. Some clones in this sample may be carry-over from other donors' samples.

This chain connects TRBV6-5 to TRBJ2-7; TCRdb's D call, TRBD1, is unchecked because there is no DNA. The CDR3 covers 12 residues. Germline CDR1 reads MNHEY; CDR2 reads SVGAGI. The CDR3: CASSGDPYEQYF.

The chain uses TRBV5-1 and TRBJ2-7; TCRdb selects TRBD1, and the lack of DNA leaves this call unchecked. CDR1 and CDR2 from the germline V gene are SGHRS and YFSETQ. The length of the CDR3 is 16 residues. CDR3 residues: CASSIPSDTDHYEQYF.

The chain has TRBV19 and TRBJ1-5. This CDR3 comprises 15 residues. Germline CDR1 and CDR2: LNHDA and SQIVND (reference sequence). The CDR3 reads CASSKSLFGNQPQHF.

This chain joins TRBV6-5 and TRBJ1-2; TCRdb names TRBD1, which stays unverified in the absence of DNA. CDR3 length: 15 residues. Germline V gene data show CDR1 as MNHEY and CDR2 as SVGAGI. CDR3 in amino acids: CASTLRRGPRDGYTF.

V is TRBV12-3 or TRBV12-4 and J is TRBJ2-7; TCRdb selects TRBD2, and the lack of DNA leaves this call unchecked. The CDR3 loop spans 16 amino acids. The CDR3 is CASSLLSLDYHYEQYF.

This chain uses TRBV29-1 with TRBJ2-5; the D call of TRBD2 rests on TCRdb alone, since no DNA is present to check it. The length of the CDR3 is 15 residues. Per germline, CDR1 SQVTM and CDR2 ANQGSEA. CDR3 protein: CSVDDLAGSGETQYF.

This chain uses TRBV5-1 with TRBJ1-2. CDR3 length equals 12 residues. Germline loops: CDR1 SGHRS, CDR2 YFSETQ. CDR3 loop: CASSLPGGGYTF.

The chain uses TRBV28 and TRBJ2-7; without DNA, the TCRdb call of TRBD1 cannot be checked. Per the germline V gene, CDR1 is MDHEN and CDR2 is SYDVKM. The CDR3 contains 14 residues. The CDR3 sequence: CASSSGVITYEQYF.

This chain links TRBV4-1 with TRBJ1-1. The germline V gene has CDR1 MGHRA and CDR2 YSYEKL. The length of the CDR3 is 12 residues. The CDR3 loop reads CASSQGSGMAFF.

This rearrangement joins TRBV18 to TRBJ2-7; the TCRdb call, TRBD1, lacks DNA for checking. The CDR3 has 14 amino acids. The germline V gene has CDR1 KGHSH and CDR2 LQKENI. CDR3 protein: CASSVRDTSYEQYF.

V gene TRBV7-9 combines with J gene TRBJ2-1. The CDR3 runs 16 residues. Germline loops: CDR1 SEHNR, CDR2 FQNEAQ (reference sequence). The CDR3 loop reads CASSSELRSIYNEQFF. Combining the CDR3 with reference TRBV7-9 and TRBJ2-1 gives the whole variable domain DTGVSQNPRHKITKRGQNVTFRCDPISEHNRLYWYRQTLGQGPEFLTYFQNEAQLEKSRLLSDRFSAERPKGSFSTLEIQRTEQGDSAMYLCASSSELRSIYNEQFFGPGTRLTVL.

The CDR3 loop is CASSHFVQGGEAFF. This chain connects TRBV14 to TRBJ1-1; TCRdb indicates TRBD1, and absent DNA this call remains unverified. This CDR3 region has 14 residues. CDR1 is SGHDN and CDR2 is FVKESK in the germline V gene.

This chain links TRBV6-4 with TRBJ2-1; absent DNA, TCRdb's TRBD1 call cannot be checked. The CDR3 is 13 residues long. Germline CDR1 reads MRHNA; CDR2 reads SNTAGT. The CDR3 sequence: CASSVGDKGEQFF.

The chain has TRBV4-3 and TRBJ2-7; TCRdb names TRBD1, which stays unverified in the absence of DNA. The CDR3 sequence is 15 residues long. Germline values: CDR1 LGHNA, CDR2 YSLEER. CDR3 loop: CASSQEGQGPYEQYF.

CDR3 region: CASTPIVGGGLNEQFF. The V and J genes are TRBV6-5 and TRBJ2-1; lacking DNA, the TRBD1 call made by TCRdb goes unchecked. The CDR3 length is 16 residues. Germline values: CDR1 MNHEY, CDR2 SVGAGI.

The chain combines TRBV29-1 with TRBJ2-7; TCRdb's D call, TRBD2, is unchecked because there is no DNA. Germline values: CDR1 SQVTM, CDR2 ANQGSEA. The CDR3 has 13 amino acids. The CDR3 spells CSVVAGSSYEQYF.

The gene calls are TRBV29-1 and TRBJ2-2; checking the TCRdb D call of TRBD1 is not possible without DNA. Per the germline V gene, CDR1 is SQVTM and CDR2 is ANQGSEA. This CDR3 spans 13 amino acids. The CDR3 reads CSVVRGDVGELFF.

The chain links TRBV5-5 to TRBJ2-1; TCRdb returns TRBD1, unconfirmable since there is no DNA. This CDR3 is built from 14 residues. CDR1 is SGHKS, CDR2 YYEKEE, per germline (reference sequence). The CDR3: CASIAGTGRGEQFF.

This chain uses TRBV4-3 with TRBJ1-4; the D call of TRBD1 rests on TCRdb alone, since no DNA is present to check it. CDR3 size: 16 residues. The V gene's germline CDR1 is LGHNA and CDR2 YSLEER. Here the CDR3 reads CASQDRFGRNNEKLFF.

The chain uses TRBV29-1 and TRBJ2-7. Germline V CDR1 and CDR2: SQVTM, ANQGSEA. The CDR3 contains 13 residues. The CDR3 sequence: CSVDLSGISEQYF.

The V and J genes are TRBV29-1 and TRBJ2-7; TCRdb returns TRBD1, unconfirmable since there is no DNA. Germline V gene lookup returns CDR1 SQVTM and CDR2 ANQGSEA. The CDR3 is made up of 13 amino acids. The CDR3 loop is CSVGTGEAYEQYF.

V is TRBV7-9 and J is TRBJ1-2. Germline V gene lookup returns CDR1 SEHNR and CDR2 FQNEAQ (reference sequence). This CDR3 comprises 12 residues. The CDR3 reads CASSFDAYGYTF. The whole variable domain, filled in from reference TRBV7-9 and TRBJ1-2, reads DTGVSQNPRHKITKRGQNVTFRCDPISEHNRLYWYRQTLGQGPEFLTYFQNEAQLEKSRLLSDRFSAERPKGSFSTLEIQRTEQGDSAMYLCASSFDAYGYTFGSGTRLTVV.

The chain has TRBV15 and TRBJ2-3; with no DNA, the TCRdb D assignment of TRBD2 cannot be verified. This CDR3 spans 18 amino acids. Germline CDR1 and CDR2: LNHNV and YYDKDF (reference sequence). CDR3 region: CATRDSRRVADPTDTQYF.

This chain connects TRBV6-5 to TRBJ2-3. Germline CDR1 and CDR2: MNHEY and SVGAGI. The CDR3 covers 13 residues. This chain's CDR3 is CASSYPGTDTQYF.

This chain links TRBV7-9 with TRBJ2-5; TCRdb calls TRBD1, which cannot be checked without DNA. The CDR3 is 14 residues long. Germline-derived CDR1 and CDR2 are SEHNR and FQNEAQ (reference sequence). The CDR3 loop is CASSYRDVQETQYF.

The rearrangement joins TRBV28 to TRBJ2-1; TCRdb indicates TRBD1, and absent DNA this call remains unverified. CDR1 MDHEN and CDR2 SYDVKM come from the germline V gene. The CDR3 consists of 12 residues. This CDR3 reads CASSFSGDEQFF.

The V gene is TRBV28, the J gene TRBJ2-3; without DNA, the TCRdb call of TRBD1 cannot be checked. This CDR3 region has 15 residues. CDR1 and CDR2 (germline): MDHEN, SYDVKM. CDR3 sequence reads: CATFTYVGRIDTQYF.

The CDR3 sequence: CASAVSGGEETQYF. The chain joins TRBV25-1 to TRBJ2-5; absent DNA, TCRdb's TRBD2 call cannot be checked. The CDR3 has 14 residues. Germline V CDR1 and CDR2: MGHDK, SYGVNS.

This chain connects TRBV9 to TRBJ2-1; TCRdb outputs TRBD2, but without DNA this stays unchecked. There are 16 residues in the CDR3. Germline V CDR1 and CDR2: SGDLS, YYNGEE. Here the CDR3 reads CASSASGTSSYGEQFF.